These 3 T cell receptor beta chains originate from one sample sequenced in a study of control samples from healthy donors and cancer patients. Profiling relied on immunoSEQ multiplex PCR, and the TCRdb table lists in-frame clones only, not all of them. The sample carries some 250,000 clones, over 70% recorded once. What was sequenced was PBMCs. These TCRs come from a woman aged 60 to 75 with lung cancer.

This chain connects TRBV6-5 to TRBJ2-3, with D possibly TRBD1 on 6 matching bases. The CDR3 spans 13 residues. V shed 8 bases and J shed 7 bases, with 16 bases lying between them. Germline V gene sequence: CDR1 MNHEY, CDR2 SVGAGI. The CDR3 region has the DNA TGTGCCAGCCACATCAGGGGAATCCATACGCAGTATTTT. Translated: CASHIRGIHTQYF.

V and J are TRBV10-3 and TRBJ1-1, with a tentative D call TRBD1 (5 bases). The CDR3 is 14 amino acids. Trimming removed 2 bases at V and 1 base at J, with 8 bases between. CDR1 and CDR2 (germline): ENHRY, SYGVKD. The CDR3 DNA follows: TGTGCCATCAGTGAGGGGGCGGGGAACACTGAAGCTTTCTTT. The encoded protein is CAISEGAGNTEAFF.

CDR3 sequence reads: CASSRGEGETQYF. Here the CDR3 DNA reads TGTGCCAGCAGTAGGGGTGAGGGAGAGACCCAGTACTTC. The J gene is TRBJ2-5, the V gene TRBV7-9; D assignment may be TRBD1 or TRBD2 (5 bases each). The CDR3 has 13 residues. Between the trimmed V and J ends, which lost 6 bases and 4 bases, there was a span of 12 bases. Germline V CDR1 and CDR2: SEHNR, FQNEAQ (reference sequence).